Presented here are 2 T cell receptor beta chains from one specimen sequenced in a study of cytomegalovirus exposure and HLA in healthy donors (dated by TCRdb to the late 2010s). Receptors were amplified or captured by the immunoSEQ multiplex PCR assay. For the multiplex PCR, a mixture combining 60 forward primers for TCR Vbeta segments and 13 reverse primers for TCR Jbeta segments was used. The immuneACCESS repertoire file appears here via TCRdb, limited to in-frame rearrangements. These files lack a portion of the clones; in checked studies, under half of the deficit traces to unresolved V genes, and the cause of the others is not known. Present in this sample are some 150,000 clones, about two thirds of which were seen just once. The ten largest make up more than 2.5% of the sample. Sequencing was done on a sample of PBMCs. The receptors here all came from a woman aged 30 to 39 in good health and CMV-seronegative.

The CDR3 bases are TGTGCCAGCAGCTCCCGGGGACTAGCGGGGGGATACGAGCAGTACTTC. Translation: CASSSRGLAGGYEQYF. This chain links TRBV7-2 with TRBJ2-7; 15 bases agree with TRBD2. Trimming cost V 4 bases and J 4 bases; bases outside gene matches: 5. Per the germline V gene, CDR1 is SGHTA and CDR2 is FQGNSA. The CDR3 totals 16 residues. Full variable domain (missing parts from reference TRBV7-2 and TRBJ2-7): GAGVSQSPSNKVTEKGKDVELRCDPISGHTALYWYRQSLGQGLEFLIYFQGNSAPDKSGLPSDRFSAERTGGSVSTLTIQRTQQEDSAVYLCASSSRGLAGGYEQYFGPGTRLTVT.

This sequence joins TRBV9 and TRBJ2-3; 10 nucleotides agree with TRBD2. This CDR3 comprises 15 residues. Per germline, CDR1 SGDLS and CDR2 YYNGEE. The V and J ends lost 6 bases and 2 bases, in that order; junction bases with no gene match: 6. CDR3 loop: CASTLAGEITDTQYF. The CDR3 nucleotides are TGTGCCAGCACCCTAGCGGGAGAAATCACAGATACGCAGTATTTT.